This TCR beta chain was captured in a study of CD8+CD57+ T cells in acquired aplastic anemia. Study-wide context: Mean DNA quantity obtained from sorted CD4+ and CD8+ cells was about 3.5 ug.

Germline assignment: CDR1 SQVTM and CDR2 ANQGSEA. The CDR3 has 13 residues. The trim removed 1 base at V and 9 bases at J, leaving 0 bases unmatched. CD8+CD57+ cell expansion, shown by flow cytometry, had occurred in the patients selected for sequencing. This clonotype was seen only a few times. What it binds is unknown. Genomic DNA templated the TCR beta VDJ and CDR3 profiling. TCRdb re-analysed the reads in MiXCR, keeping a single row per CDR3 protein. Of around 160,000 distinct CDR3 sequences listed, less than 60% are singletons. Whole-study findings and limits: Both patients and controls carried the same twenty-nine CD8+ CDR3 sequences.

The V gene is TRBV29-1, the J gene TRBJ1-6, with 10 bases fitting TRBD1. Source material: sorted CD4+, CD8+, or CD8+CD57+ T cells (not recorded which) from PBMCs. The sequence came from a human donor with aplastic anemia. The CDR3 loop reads CSVEGDRGSPLHF. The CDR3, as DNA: TGCAGCGTTGAAGGGGACAGGGGTTCACCCCTCCACTTT. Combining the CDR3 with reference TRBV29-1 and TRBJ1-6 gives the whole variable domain SAVISQKPSRDICQRGTSLTIQCQVDSQVTMMFWYRQQPGQSLTLIATANQGSEATYESGFVIDKFPISRPNLTFSTLTVSNMSPEDSSIYLCSVEGDRGSPLHFGNGTRLTVT.